The TCR beta chain under discussion was sequenced for a study of blood T cell repertoires in COVID-19. Study-wide context: Acute and convalescent COVID-19 specimens originated in the United States, Italy and Spain. T cells, B-cell-depleted T cells, or PBMCs provided the cDNA or gDNA that served as material.

The CDR3 is 12 amino acids. V lost 5 bases, J lost 6 bases, and 9 bases lay in between. In germline, CDR1 is KGHDR, CDR2 SFDVKD. Measured with immunoSEQ multiplex PCR; TCRdb has only the in-frame clones, and not every one. This table has 380,000 or so clones, nearly 90% appearing once. Ages ranged from about 18 to 89 years, with residence in around 24 US areas. Participants' own reports of clinical history determined their cohort assignment. The origin of this receptor is a middle-aged woman with acute COVID-19. The J gene is TRBJ1-1, the V gene TRBV24-1; D unresolved. The specimen was PBMCs or T cells enriched from blood (not recorded which). The DNA for the CDR3 is TGTGCCACCAGTGCGGGAACGTCTGAAGCTTTCTTT. Encoded protein: CATSAGTSEAFF.